This T cell receptor beta chain was captured in a study of regulatory T cells in long-lasting Graves disease. V was pared by 2 bases and J by 1 base, with 7 bases between. CDR1 and CDR2 (germline): SEHNR, FQNEAQ (reference sequence). This CDR3 region has 14 residues. Many counts were recorded for this clonotype. Noted time point: newly diagnosed GD, antithyroid drugs for less than 3 months. PBMC-derived RNA was used for the TCR library. Arm-PCR of CDR3 regions and iRepertoire HTBI primers were the basis on which TCR beta libraries were built. How the authors handled the data: The study identified about 60 TRBV and about 14 TRBJ segments across samples. TCRdb itself ran the multiplex PCR reads through MiXCR, one entry per CDR3 protein. These V and J calls derive from TCRdb rather than the authors' analysis. The sample carries about 470,000 distinct CDR3 sequences, approximately 15% recorded once. The sample was also reused in another study, on T cells in Graves' hyperthyroidism and ophthalmopathy.

The rearrangement uses TRBV7-9 and TRBJ2-3; the D is unclear. The specimen was peripheral blood mononuclear cells (PBMCs), collected at new diagnosis, from a patient treated with antithyroid drugs. The TCR comes from a woman under 40 with Graves disease. CDR3 in amino acids: CASSLSWGTDTQYF. In nucleotides, the CDR3 is TGTGCCAGCAGCTTATCCTGGGGCACAGATACGCAGTATTTT.